One sample yielded the 14 T cell receptor beta chains listed below, sequenced in a study of blood T cell repertoires in COVID-19. Clones were sequenced by immunoSEQ multiplex PCR, and TCRdb holds only the in-frame ones, with some missing. The sample lists approximately 37,000 clones, 75% to 95% occurring once. The sequenced sample consisted of peripheral blood. The receptor set was obtained from a woman of 80 years or more with acute or convalescent COVID-19.

This chain joins TRBV7-9 and TRBJ1-1; tentatively, D is TRBD1 (6 bases). Germline CDR1 and CDR2: SEHNR and FQNEAQ (reference sequence). The CDR3 is 15 residues long. V shed 5 bases and J shed 1 base, with 14 bases lying between them. In DNA, the CDR3 is TGTGCCAGCAGCCTGGGGGACATCTCGAACACTGAAGCTTTCTTT. It yields the protein CASSLGDISNTEAFF.

The V gene is TRBV15, the J gene TRBJ2-3; 11 nucleotides match TRBD2. J was trimmed by 6 bases and V by 3 bases; bases with no gene match: 5. The CDR3 length is 15 residues. From germline, CDR1 is LNHNV and CDR2 YYDKDF (reference sequence). CDR3 nucleotides: TGTGCCACCAGCAGCACTAGCGGGGGATTGGATACGCAGTATTTT. Encoded protein: CATSSTSGGLDTQYF.

This clone was seen only once. The rearrangement links TRBV5-1 to TRBJ2-1, with D perhaps matching TRBD2 (5 bases). The germline V gene encodes CDR1 SGHRS and CDR2 YFSETQ. Between the trimmed V and J ends, which lost 2 bases and 4 bases, there was a span of 10 bases. The CDR3 loop spans 14 amino acids. The CDR3 is CASSLADRYNEQFF. The CDR3 DNA sequence: TGCGCCAGCAGCTTAGCGGATCGGTACAATGAGCAGTTCTTC.

The chain has TRBV11-2 and TRBJ2-5; TRBD1 aligns across 8 bases. V lost 3 bases, J lost 5 bases, and 5 bases stayed unmatched. Germline lookup yields CDR1 SGHAT and CDR2 FQNNGV. The CDR3 length is 14 residues. CDR3 DNA sequence: TGTGCCAGCAGCTTCGGGACAGGCGTGGAGACCCAGTACTTC. Its translation: CASSFGTGVETQYF.

This chain connects TRBV10-3 to TRBJ1-2, with 7 bases matching TRBD1. The V segment lost 3 bases and the J segment 4 bases; nucleotides outside the gene matches: 5. Germline values: CDR1 ENHRY, CDR2 SYGVKD. CDR3 length: 14 amino acids. CDR3 DNA sequence: TGTGCCATCAGTGAATCAGGGGGGTTCTATGGCTACACCTTC. Protein: CAISESGGFYGYTF.

This sequence joins TRBV5-6 and TRBJ2-1; 8 bases match TRBD2. CDR1 and CDR2 from the germline V gene are SGHDT and YYEEEE. V was pared by 0 bases and J by 8 bases, with 10 bases of the junction left unmatched. The CDR3 has 16 amino acids. CDR3 in amino acids: CASSLATGTRVYEQFF. The CDR3 region has the DNA TGTGCCAGCAGCTTGGCCACCGGGACTAGGGTCTATGAGCAGTTCTTC.

The chain carries TRBV12-5 and TRBJ1-1, with a weak D call TRBD1 (5 bases). Trimming stripped 1 base from V and 4 bases from J, with 10 bases between. CDR1 is LGHNT, CDR2 FRNRAP, per germline. This CDR3 contains 14 residues. The CDR3 protein is CASGLAGMGTEAFF. CDR3 in DNA: TGTGCTAGTGGTTTGGCAGGGATGGGCACTGAAGCTTTCTTT.

The chain links TRBV19 to TRBJ2-5; TRBD1 matches 9 bases. Germline assignment: CDR1 LNHDA and CDR2 SQIVND (reference sequence). The ends lost 4 bases at V and 0 bases at J; junction bases unmatched: 3. The CDR3 spans 15 residues. The CDR3: CASSRTGANQETQYF. Written as DNA, the CDR3 is TGTGCCAGTAGTAGGACAGGGGCCAACCAAGAGACCCAGTACTTC.

The chain is built from TRBV6-2 or TRBV6-3 and TRBJ1-5, with D maybe TRBD1 (5 bases). CDR1 and CDR2 from the germline V gene are MNHEY and SVGEGT. This CDR3 spans 16 amino acids. Trimming cost V 2 bases and J 0 bases, with 11 bases left between them. This CDR3 is CASSYGGTYSNQPQHF. The CDR3 nucleotides read TGTGCCAGCAGTTACGGGGGGACCTATAGCAATCAGCCCCAGCATTTT.

The V and J genes are TRBV18 and TRBJ1-1; tentative D call: TRBD1 (5 bases). Germline V gene data show CDR1 as KGHSH and CDR2 as LQKENI. V gave up 6 bases and J gave up 1 base, with 9 bases separating them. CDR3 length: 13 amino acids. CDR3 amino acids: CASSLQENTEAFF. The CDR3 region has the DNA TGTGCCAGCTCCTTACAGGAGAACACTGAAGCTTTCTTT. Using reference TRBV18 and TRBJ1-1 for the parts outside the CDR3, the full variable domain is NAGVMQNPRHLVRRRGQEARLRCSPMKGHSHVYWYRQLPEEGLKFMVYLQKENIIDESGMPKERFSAEFPKEGPSILRIQQVVRGDSAAYFCASSLQENTEAFFGQGTRLTVV.

This chain joins TRBV10-1 and TRBJ2-2, with a weak D call TRBD1 (6 bases). Germline lookup yields CDR1 WNHNN and CDR2 SYGVQD (reference sequence). V shed 3 bases and J shed 4 bases, with 9 bases lying between them. CDR3 length: 14 amino acids. CDR3 DNA: TGCGCCAGCAGTGATGGGACAATCACCGGGGAGCTGTTTTTT. Translated, it gives CASSDGTITGELFF.

V and J are TRBV6-5 and TRBJ1-1; TRBD1 is a possible D gene (6 bases). V gave up 6 bases and J gave up 1 base, with 6 bases separating them. The germline gives CDR1 MNHEY, CDR2 SVGAGI. The CDR3 runs to 12 residues. The CDR3 reads CASRGGNTEAFF. The CDR3 coding sequence is TGTGCCAGCAGAGGGGGGAACACTGAAGCTTTCTTT.

This chain connects TRBV18 to TRBJ1-2; tentatively, D is TRBD1 (6 bases). The CDR3 covers 12 residues. Germline CDR1 reads KGHSH; CDR2 reads LQKENI. Trimming left V 5 bases short and J 6 bases short, with 10 bases between. Written as DNA, the CDR3 is TGTGCCAGCTCAGGGGGGGCAGATGGCTACACCTTC. Its protein is CASSGGADGYTF.

The CDR3 region is CASSLTHSRGRNTEAFF. The CDR3, as DNA: TGTGCCAGCAGCCTCACACACAGCAGGGGTAGAAACACTGAAGCTTTCTTT. The rearrangement joins TRBV6-2 or TRBV6-3 to TRBJ1-1; a weak D match, TRBD1 (6 bases). V lost 6 bases and J lost 2, with 22 bases in between. The V gene's germline CDR1 is MNHEY and CDR2 SVGEGT. This CDR3 comprises 17 residues.